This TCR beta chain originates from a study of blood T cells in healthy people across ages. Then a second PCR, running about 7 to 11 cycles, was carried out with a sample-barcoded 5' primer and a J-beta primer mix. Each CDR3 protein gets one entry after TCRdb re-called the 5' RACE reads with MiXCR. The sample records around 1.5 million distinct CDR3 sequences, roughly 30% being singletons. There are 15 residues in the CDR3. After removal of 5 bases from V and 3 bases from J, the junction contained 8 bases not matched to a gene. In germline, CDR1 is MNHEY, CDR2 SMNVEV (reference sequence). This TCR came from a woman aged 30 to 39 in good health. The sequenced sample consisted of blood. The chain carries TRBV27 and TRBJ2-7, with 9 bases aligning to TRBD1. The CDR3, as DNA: TGTGCCAGCAGTACCCGGGACAGGGCTTACTACGAGCAGTACTTC. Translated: CASSTRDRAYYEQYF.